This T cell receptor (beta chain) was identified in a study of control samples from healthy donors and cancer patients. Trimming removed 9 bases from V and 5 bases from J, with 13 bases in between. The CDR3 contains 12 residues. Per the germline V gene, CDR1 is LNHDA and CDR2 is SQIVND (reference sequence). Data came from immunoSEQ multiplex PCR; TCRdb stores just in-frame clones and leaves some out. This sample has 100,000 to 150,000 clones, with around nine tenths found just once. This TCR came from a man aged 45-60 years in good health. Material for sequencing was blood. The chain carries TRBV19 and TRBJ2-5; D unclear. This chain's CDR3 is CASNDGGETQYF. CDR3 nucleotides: TGTGCCAGCAACGACGGCGGCGAGACCCAGTACTTC.